These 17 T cell receptor beta chains share one sample of origin, sequenced in a study of T cell changes during pregnancy in multiple sclerosis. This table comes from immunoSEQ multiplex PCR, and its TCRdb copy is limited to in-frame clones, with some not included. Here the sample spans about 27,000 clones, around nine tenths being singletons. This sample comprised CD8+ T cells from peripheral blood mononuclear cells, obtained in the second trimester of pregnancy. The receptor set was obtained from a female donor with multiple sclerosis, enrolled in a pregnancy study.

This clone was found once. V usage is TRBV7-9 and J usage is TRBJ1-2; tentatively, D is TRBD1 (6 bases). This CDR3 has 17 amino acids. From germline, CDR1 is SEHNR and CDR2 FQNEAQ (reference sequence). V was trimmed by 5 bases and J by 4 bases, leaving 23 bases between them. As DNA, the CDR3 is TGTGCCAGCAGCCCCGGAGCAGGCGGGGGCTTTGGCTATGGCTACACCTTC. Amino acid sequence: CASSPGAGGGFGYGYTF.

The chain employs TRBV28 and TRBJ2-5; D is undetermined. The CDR3 has 16 amino acids. V was trimmed by 2 bases and J by 5 bases, leaving 18 bases between them. CDR1 MDHEN and CDR2 SYDVKM come from the germline V gene. For the CDR3, the DNA is TGTGCCAGCAGTTTACCCGACGGCCCCCGGCGGGAGACCCAGTACTTC. This gives the protein CASSLPDGPRRETQYF.

The gene calls are TRBV28 and TRBJ2-5; 10 nucleotides match TRBD2. Unmatched junction bases numbered 6, after V lost 3 bases and J lost 5 bases. The germline CDR1 and CDR2 sequences are MDHEN and SYDVKM. The CDR3 has 15 residues. CDR3 sequence reads: CASSFQRGGGETQYF. The CDR3 DNA is TGTGCCAGCAGTTTCCAGCGGGGGGGCGGGGAGACCCAGTACTTC.

V gene TRBV28 combines with J gene TRBJ1-2, with 10 bases matching TRBD1. V trimming: 2 bases; J trimming: 5 bases; junction bases outside the gene matches: 8. This CDR3 region has 16 residues. Germline-derived CDR1 and CDR2 are MDHEN and SYDVKM. Here the CDR3 DNA reads TGTGCCAGCAGTTTAGTGACAGGGGGCGAGAGGTATGGCTACACCTTC. Protein: CASSLVTGGERYGYTF.

The CDR3 DNA reads TGTGCCAGCAGCTTTGCAGGGGACTATGGCTACACCTTC. This encodes CASSFAGDYGYTF. J is TRBJ1-2 and V is TRBV11-2; D is perhaps TRBD1 (6 bases). V was cut by 3 bases and J by 3 bases, with 8 bases left in between. Germline CDR1 reads SGHAT; CDR2 reads FQNNGV. There are 13 residues in the CDR3. Together with reference TRBV11-2 and TRBJ1-2, the CDR3 gives the full variable domain: EAGVAQSPRYKIIEKRQSVAFWCNPISGHATLYWYQQILGQGPKLLIQFQNNGVVDDSQLPKDRFSAERLKGVDSTLKIQPAKLEDSAVYLCASSFAGDYGYTFGSGTRLTVV.

The chain carries TRBV7-9 and TRBJ2-7, with a possible D match to TRBD1 (6 bases). The CDR3 runs 13 residues. CDR1 is SEHNR and CDR2 is FQNEAQ in the germline V gene (reference sequence). Trimming removed 4 bases from V and 0 bases from J, with 7 bases in between. The CDR3, as DNA: TGTGCCAGCAGCTGGGACAACTCCTACGAGCAGTACTTC. Translated: CASSWDNSYEQYF.

The chain uses TRBV10-2 and TRBJ2-7; perhaps TRBD1 as D (6 bases). Germline V lookup: CDR1 WSHSY, CDR2 SAAADI. V was trimmed by 6 bases and J by 0 bases, leaving 15 bases between them. CDR3 length: 15 amino acids. CDR3 bases: TGCGCCAGCAGGGGCAGGGGACCTTCCTCCTACGAGCAGTACTTC. It yields the protein CASRGRGPSSYEQYF.

This rearrangement joins TRBV6-6 to TRBJ2-3; D possibly corresponds to TRBD2 (5 bases). The V end was cut by 7 bases, the J end by 4 bases, with 12 bases between. This CDR3 comprises 13 residues. Germline V gene lookup returns CDR1 MNHNY and CDR2 SVGAGI (reference sequence). The CDR3 loop reads CASNPTEADTQYF. The CDR3 DNA reads TGTGCCAGCAATCCGACGGAGGCAGATACGCAGTATTTT.

This chain uses TRBV7-3 with TRBJ2-3, with D unclear. Trimming removed 1 base from V and 1 base from J, with 6 bases in between. Germline assignment: CDR1 SGHTA and CDR2 FQGTGA. The CDR3 has 14 amino acids. The CDR3 region is CASSLMQGTDTQYF. DNA for the CDR3: TGTGCCAGCAGCTTAATGCAGGGCACAGATACGCAGTATTTT.

The rearrangement links TRBV30 to TRBJ1-6, with a weak D call TRBD1 (6 bases). The V end lost 0 bases, the J end lost 10 bases, and 10 bases lay between the germline ends. CDR3 length: 13 amino acids. Per the germline V gene, CDR1 is GTSNPN and CDR2 is SVGIG (reference sequence). The CDR3 DNA sequence: TGTGCCTGGAGTGTACAGGGAACATCACCCCTCCACTTT. It is translated as CAWSVQGTSPLHF.

This clone was recorded only once. The chain carries TRBV27 and TRBJ1-5; 7 bases align to TRBD1. The junction had 12 bases not matched to a gene; V was cut back by 4 bases and J by 6 bases. From germline, CDR1 is MNHEY and CDR2 SMNVEV (reference sequence). This CDR3 has 16 amino acids. The CDR3 DNA reads TGTGCCAGCAGTTCTCTTGTTCGGCCAGGGGGTCAGCCCCAGCATTTT. Translated: CASSSLVRPGGQPQHF.

As DNA, the CDR3 is TGTGCCTGGAGTGACGGACAGGGGTGGTCGGCTTTCTTT. This codes for CAWSDGQGWSAFF. The rearrangement uses TRBV30 and TRBJ1-1; 9 nucleotides agree with TRBD1. This CDR3 has 13 residues. The V and J ends lost 1 base and 11 bases, in that order; junction bases with no gene match: 8. The germline V gene encodes CDR1 GTSNPN and CDR2 SVGIG (reference sequence).

The V gene is TRBV7-9, the J gene TRBJ2-7; D gene ambiguous. Germline V lookup: CDR1 SEHNR, CDR2 FQNEAQ (reference sequence). CDR3 size: 11 residues. Trimming pared 1 base from V and 9 bases from J, leaving 7 bases between. CDR3 sequence (DNA): TGTGCCAGCAGCTTAGGTAGTGGGCAGTACTTC. It translates to CASSLGSGQYF.

The rearrangement uses TRBV19 and TRBJ1-1; D gene unclear. The CDR3 runs to 15 residues. Germline CDR1 reads LNHDA; CDR2 reads SQIVND (reference sequence). The V and J ends lost 6 bases and 7 bases respectively, with 21 bases between them. CDR3 DNA sequence: TGTGCCAGTAGGGGCATGGTAGAGGGCGACTTTGAAGCTTTCTTT. Protein sequence: CASRGMVEGDFEAFF. The full variable domain, completed using reference TRBV19 and TRBJ1-1, is DGGITQSPKYLFRKEGQNVTLSCEQNLNHDAMYWYRQDPGQGLRLIYYSQIVNDFQKGDIAEGYSVSREKKESFPLTVTSAQKNPTAFYLCASRGMVEGDFEAFFGQGTRLTVV.

The chain employs TRBV27 and TRBJ2-7; the D is unclear. Germline-derived CDR1 and CDR2 are MNHEY and SMNVEV (reference sequence). The CDR3 has 13 amino acids. V was pared by 5 bases and J by 2 bases, with 10 bases between. The CDR3 region has the DNA TGTGCCAGCAGTCACTTATCCCCCTACGAGCAGTACTTC. It is translated as CASSHLSPYEQYF.

This clone was counted between two and nine times. J is TRBJ1-1 and V is TRBV13; no firm D call. The CDR3 contains 14 residues. Germline CDR1 is PRHDT and CDR2 is FYEKMQ (reference sequence). V lost 5 bases, J lost 0 bases, and 10 bases lay in between. The CDR3 loop reads CASSPPILNTEAFF. The CDR3 DNA reads as TGTGCCAGCAGCCCTCCTATCCTGAACACTGAAGCTTTCTTT.

This clone was found a few times. The rearrangement joins TRBV6-1 to TRBJ2-1; 7 nucleotides align to TRBD2. Looked up from germline, CDR1 is MNHNS and CDR2 is SASEGT. CDR3 length: 17 amino acids. After removal of 4 bases from V and 2 bases from J, the junction contained 11 bases not matched to a gene. CDR3 DNA: TGTGCCAGCAGTGGACTCATAGCGGGCTCTGCCTACAATGAGCAGTTCTTC. It translates to CASSGLIAGSAYNEQFF.